These 5 T cell receptor beta chains came from one sample sequenced in a study of blood T cells in healthy people across ages. Primed by a sample-barcoded 5' primer and a J-beta primer mix, a second PCR proceeded for about 6 to 11 cycles. TCRdb passed the 5' RACE reads through MiXCR, listing each CDR3 protein once. The sample yields 550,000 to 750,000 distinct CDR3 sequences, under 25% seen once. The sample consisted of blood. The source of these receptors is an older man in good health.

The chain carries TRBV11-2 and TRBJ2-2; D not certain. This CDR3 has 14 residues. Germline CDR1 is SGHAT and CDR2 is FQNNGV. The ends were cut back, 0 bases at V and 5 bases at J, with 7 bases in the middle. The CDR3 reads CASSLDPVTGELFF. The CDR3 DNA sequence: TGTGCCAGCAGCTTAGATCCAGTTACCGGGGAGCTGTTTTTT.

The chain couples TRBV28 to TRBJ2-4, with 9 bases fitting TRBD1. CDR3 length equals 15 residues. From germline, CDR1 is MDHEN and CDR2 SYDVKM. The junction had 2 bases not matched to a gene; V was cut back by 0 bases and J by 5 bases. DNA of the CDR3: TGTGCCAGCAGTTTATGGGACAGGGGCGAAAACATTCAGTACTTC. Its translation: CASSLWDRGENIQYF.

The chain is built from TRBV20-1 and TRBJ2-3; a weak D match, TRBD2 (5 bases). The ends were cut back, 1 base at V and 4 bases at J, with 15 bases in the middle. The CDR3 consists of 15 residues. Looked up from germline, CDR1 is DFQATT and CDR2 is SNEGSKA (reference sequence). The CDR3 sequence: CSARAGGSYADTQYF. As DNA, the CDR3 is TGCAGTGCTAGAGCCGGTGGGAGCTATGCAGATACGCAGTATTTT.

This sequence joins TRBV5-1 and TRBJ2-5; D gene ambiguous. The DNA end favors TRBJ2-1, so the J call may be wrong. This CDR3 has 15 residues. CDR1 and CDR2 from the germline V gene are SGHRS and YFSETQ. The CDR3, as DNA: TGCGCCAGCAGCAAGGGTGGTGGTAGCTCAAATGAGCAGTTCTTC. This gives the protein CASSKGGGSSNEQFF.

The chain has TRBV20-1 and TRBJ2-5, with 11 bases identical to TRBD1. After removal of 0 bases from V and 5 bases from J, the junction contained 2 bases not matched to a gene. CDR1 and CDR2 (germline): DFQATT, SNEGSKA (reference sequence). CDR3 length: 14 residues. The chain's CDR3 is CSARDGQGAETQYF. In DNA, the CDR3 is TGCAGTGCTAGAGACGGACAGGGGGCGGAGACCCAGTACTTC.